Listed below are T cell receptor beta chains from one sample, sequenced in a study of T cells in localized non-small cell lung cancer. The assay was immunoSEQ multiplex PCR, and TCRdb's table has in-frame clones only and misses some. The repertoire has approximately 64,000 clones, roughly 88% of them found once; the top ten carry roughly 1.9%. The sample was peripheral blood, taken before any cancer treatment. The receptors stem from a woman between 40 and 69 years old with stage I lung adenocarcinoma. Both conserved end residues are trimmed from each CDR3.

v_call: TRBV5-4; cdr3_aa: AFRGLNEKLF
v_call: TRBV9; cdr3_aa: ASSVDLAGAQEQF
v_call: TRBV7-7; cdr3_aa: ASSPGHSQETQY
v_call: TRBV6-5; cdr3_aa: ASSRGLAGDTQY
v_call: TRBV5-1; cdr3_aa: ASSVTGESTEAF
v_call: TRBV11-2; cdr3_aa: ASSLAGTPYEQY
v_call: TRBV7-2; cdr3_aa: ASSLVEAATGETQY
v_call: TRBV4-3; cdr3_aa: ASSQYLAGGPYEQY
v_call: TRBV5-1; cdr3_aa: ASSLPAPNSPLH
v_call: TRBV7-2; cdr3_aa: ASSVGQARSGNTIY
v_call: TRBV27; cdr3_aa: ASKSGTGGANVLT
v_call: TRBV18; cdr3_aa: ASSPRAGTDEAF
v_call: TRBV29-1; cdr3_aa: SVPGLNTGELF
v_call: TRBV4-1; cdr3_aa: ASSQDGAGGTDTQY
v_call: TRBV5-6; cdr3_aa: ASSSNSRADTQY
v_call: TRBV6-6; cdr3_aa: ASRSDSWTEAF
v_call: TRBV27; cdr3_aa: ATLDSSYNSPLH
v_call: TRBV6-5; cdr3_aa: ASSYSRNLNTEAF
v_call: TRBV5-8; cdr3_aa: ASSLEHHNYEQY
v_call: TRBV6-5; cdr3_aa: ASSSGGGTEAF
v_call: TRBV5-1; cdr3_aa: ASSYENLMNTEAF
v_call: TRBV19; cdr3_aa: ASSIRGERVGAF
v_call: TRBV11-2; cdr3_aa: ASSIRDRGRLAYEQY
v_call: TRBV14; cdr3_aa: ASSRNRGTNEKLF
v_call: TRBV7-2; cdr3_aa: ASSWSPGTRNEQF
v_call: TRBV19; cdr3_aa: ASSIYETGIYGYT
v_call: TRBV15; cdr3_aa: ATSRDRLWSEAYEQY
v_call: TRBV9; cdr3_aa: ASSVAPGSLSYNEQF
v_call: TRBV7-3; cdr3_aa: ASSLTGGSTGELF